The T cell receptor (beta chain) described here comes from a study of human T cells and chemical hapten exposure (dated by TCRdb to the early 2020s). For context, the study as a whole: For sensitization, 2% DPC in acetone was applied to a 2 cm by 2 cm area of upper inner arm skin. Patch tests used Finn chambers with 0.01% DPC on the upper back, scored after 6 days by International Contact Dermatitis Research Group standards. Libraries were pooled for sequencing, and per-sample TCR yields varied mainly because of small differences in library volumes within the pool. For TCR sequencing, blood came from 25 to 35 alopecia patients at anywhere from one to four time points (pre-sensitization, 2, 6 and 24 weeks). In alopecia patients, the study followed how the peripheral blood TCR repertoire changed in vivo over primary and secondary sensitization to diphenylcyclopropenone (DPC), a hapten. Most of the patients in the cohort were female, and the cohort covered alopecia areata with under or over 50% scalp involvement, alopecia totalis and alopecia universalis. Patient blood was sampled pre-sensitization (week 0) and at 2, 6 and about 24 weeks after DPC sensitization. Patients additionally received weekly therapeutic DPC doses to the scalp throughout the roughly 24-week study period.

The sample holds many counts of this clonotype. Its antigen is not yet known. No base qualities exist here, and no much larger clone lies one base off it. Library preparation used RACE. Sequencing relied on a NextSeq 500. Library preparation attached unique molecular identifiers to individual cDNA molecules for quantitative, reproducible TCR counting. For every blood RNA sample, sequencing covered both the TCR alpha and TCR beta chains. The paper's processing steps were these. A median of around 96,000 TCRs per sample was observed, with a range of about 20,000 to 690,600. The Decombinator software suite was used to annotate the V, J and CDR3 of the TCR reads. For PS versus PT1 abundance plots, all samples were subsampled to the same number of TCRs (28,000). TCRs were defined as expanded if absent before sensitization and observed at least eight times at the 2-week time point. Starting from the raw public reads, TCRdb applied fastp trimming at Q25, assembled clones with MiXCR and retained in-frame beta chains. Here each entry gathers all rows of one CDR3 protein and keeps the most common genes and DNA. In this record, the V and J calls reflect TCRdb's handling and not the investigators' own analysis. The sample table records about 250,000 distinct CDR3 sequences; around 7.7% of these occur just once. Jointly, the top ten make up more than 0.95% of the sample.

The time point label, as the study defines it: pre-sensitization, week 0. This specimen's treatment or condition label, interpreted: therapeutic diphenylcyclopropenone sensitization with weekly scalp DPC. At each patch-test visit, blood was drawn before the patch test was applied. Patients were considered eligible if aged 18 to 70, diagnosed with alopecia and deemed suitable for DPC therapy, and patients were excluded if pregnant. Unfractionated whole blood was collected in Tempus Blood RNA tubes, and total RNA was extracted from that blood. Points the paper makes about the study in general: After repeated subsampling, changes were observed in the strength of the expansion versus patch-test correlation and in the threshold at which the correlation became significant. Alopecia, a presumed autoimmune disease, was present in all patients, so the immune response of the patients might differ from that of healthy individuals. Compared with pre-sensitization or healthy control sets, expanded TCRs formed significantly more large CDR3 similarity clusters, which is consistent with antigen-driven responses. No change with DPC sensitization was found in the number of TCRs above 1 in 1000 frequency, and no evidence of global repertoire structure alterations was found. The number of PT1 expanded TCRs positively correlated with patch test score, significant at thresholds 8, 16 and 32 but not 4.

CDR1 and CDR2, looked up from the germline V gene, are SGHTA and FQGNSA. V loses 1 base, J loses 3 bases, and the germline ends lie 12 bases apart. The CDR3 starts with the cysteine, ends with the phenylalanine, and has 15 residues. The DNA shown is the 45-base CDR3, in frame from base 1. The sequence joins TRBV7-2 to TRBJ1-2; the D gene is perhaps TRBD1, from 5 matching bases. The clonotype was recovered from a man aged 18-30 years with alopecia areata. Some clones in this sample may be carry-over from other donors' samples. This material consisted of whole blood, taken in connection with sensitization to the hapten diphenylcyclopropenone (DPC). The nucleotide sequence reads TGTGCCAGCAGCTTAGATATAGGGGTGCACTATGGCTACACCTTC. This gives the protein CASSLDIGVHYGYTF.